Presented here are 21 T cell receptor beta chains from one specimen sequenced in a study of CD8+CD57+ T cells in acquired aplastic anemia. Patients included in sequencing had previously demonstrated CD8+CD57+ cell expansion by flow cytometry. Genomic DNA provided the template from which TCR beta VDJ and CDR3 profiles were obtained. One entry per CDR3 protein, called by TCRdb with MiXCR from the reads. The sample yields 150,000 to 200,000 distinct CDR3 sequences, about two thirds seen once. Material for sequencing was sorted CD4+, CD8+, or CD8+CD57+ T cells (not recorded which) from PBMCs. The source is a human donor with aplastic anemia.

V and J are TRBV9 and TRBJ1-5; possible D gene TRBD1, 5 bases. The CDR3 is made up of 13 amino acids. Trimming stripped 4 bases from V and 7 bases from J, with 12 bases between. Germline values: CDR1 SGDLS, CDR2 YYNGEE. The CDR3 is CASSLTGKQPQHF. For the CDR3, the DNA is TGTGCCAGCAGCCTCACAGGAAAACAGCCCCAGCATTTT.

The CDR3 loop is CASSLGRGDNEQFF. CDR3 sequence (DNA): TGTGCCAGCAGCTTAGGGCGGGGGGACAATGAGCAGTTCTTC. This chain uses TRBV7-3 with TRBJ2-1; 8 bases agree with TRBD2. The length of the CDR3 is 14 residues. The germline V gene encodes CDR1 SGHTA and CDR2 FQGTGA. V lost 2 bases to trimming and J lost 5 bases; unmatched junction nucleotides: 2.

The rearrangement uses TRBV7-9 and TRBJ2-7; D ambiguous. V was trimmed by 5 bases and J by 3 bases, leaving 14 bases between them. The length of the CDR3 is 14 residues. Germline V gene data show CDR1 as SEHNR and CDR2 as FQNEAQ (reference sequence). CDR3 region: CASSPPLDGYEQYF. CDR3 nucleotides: TGTGCCAGCAGCCCCCCCCTGGACGGCTACGAGCAGTACTTC.

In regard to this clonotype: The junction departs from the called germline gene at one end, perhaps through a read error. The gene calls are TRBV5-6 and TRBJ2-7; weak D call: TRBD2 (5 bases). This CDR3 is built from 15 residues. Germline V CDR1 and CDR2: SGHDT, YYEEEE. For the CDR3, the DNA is TGCGCCAGCAGCCAAGATGCCGGGAAGGCCCGCGAGCAGTACTTC. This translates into CASSQDAGKAREQYF. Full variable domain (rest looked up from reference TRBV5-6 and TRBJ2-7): DAGVTQSPTHLIKTRGQQVTLRCSPKSGHDTVSWYQQALGQGPQFIFQYYEEEERQRGNFPDRFSGHQFPNYSSELNVNALLLGDSALYLCASSQDAGKAREQYFGPGTRLTVT.

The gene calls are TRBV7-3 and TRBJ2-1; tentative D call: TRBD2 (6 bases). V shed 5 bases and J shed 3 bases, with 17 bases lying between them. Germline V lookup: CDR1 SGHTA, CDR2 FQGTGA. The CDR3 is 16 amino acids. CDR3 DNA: TGTGCCAGCAGCGACTCCACTAGCAGGTTCTACAATGAGCAGTTCTTC. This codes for CASSDSTSRFYNEQFF.

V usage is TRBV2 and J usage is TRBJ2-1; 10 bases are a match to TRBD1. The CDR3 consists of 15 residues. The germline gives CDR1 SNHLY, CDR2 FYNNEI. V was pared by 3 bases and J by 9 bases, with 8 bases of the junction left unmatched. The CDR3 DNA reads TGTGCCAGCAGTGAGGGACAGGGGATAACAGCTGAGCAGTTCTTC. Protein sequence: CASSEGQGITAEQFF. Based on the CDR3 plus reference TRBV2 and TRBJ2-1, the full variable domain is EPEVTQTPSHQVTQMGQEVILRCVPISNHLYFYWYRQILGQKVEFLVSFYNNEISEKSEIFDDQFSVERPDGSNFTLKIRSTKLEDSAMYFCASSEGQGITAEQFFGPGTRLTVL.

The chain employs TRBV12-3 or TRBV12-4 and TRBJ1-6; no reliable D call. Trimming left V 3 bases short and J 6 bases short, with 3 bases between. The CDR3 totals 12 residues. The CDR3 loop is CASSFTNSPLHF. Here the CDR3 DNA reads TGTGCCAGCAGTTTCACTAATTCACCCCTCCACTTT.

As DNA, the CDR3 is TGTGCCAGCAGCCCCGGGACAGGGGTGTCCTACGAGCAGTACTTC. This encodes CASSPGTGVSYEQYF. This sequence joins TRBV24-1 and TRBJ2-7; 10 bases align to TRBD1. The CDR3 is made up of 15 amino acids. Germline CDR1 and CDR2: KGHDR and SFDVKD. The V gene end was trimmed by 11 bases and the J gene end by 1 base; junction bases not matched to a gene: 10.

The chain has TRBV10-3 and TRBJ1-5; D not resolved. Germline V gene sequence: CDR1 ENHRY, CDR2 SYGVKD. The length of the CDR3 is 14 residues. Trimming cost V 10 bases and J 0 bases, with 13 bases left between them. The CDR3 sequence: CATAEGDSNQPQHF. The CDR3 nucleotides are TGTGCCACCGCGGAGGGCGATAGCAATCAGCCCCAGCATTTT.

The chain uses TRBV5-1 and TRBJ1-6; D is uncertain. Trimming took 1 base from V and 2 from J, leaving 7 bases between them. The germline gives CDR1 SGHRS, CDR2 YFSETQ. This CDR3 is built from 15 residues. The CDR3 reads CASSLSGTYNSPLHF. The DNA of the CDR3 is TGCGCCAGCAGCTTGTCAGGAACCTATAATTCACCCCTCCACTTT.

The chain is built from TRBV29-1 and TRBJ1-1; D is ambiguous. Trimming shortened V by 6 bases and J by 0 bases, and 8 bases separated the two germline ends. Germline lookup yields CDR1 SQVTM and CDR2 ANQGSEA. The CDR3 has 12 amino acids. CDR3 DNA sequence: TGCAGCGTCGCCCAAGTGAACACTGAAGCTTTCTTT. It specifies CSVAQVNTEAFF. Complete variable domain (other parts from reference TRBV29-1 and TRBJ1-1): SAVISQKPSRDICQRGTSLTIQCQVDSQVTMMFWYRQQPGQSLTLIATANQGSEATYESGFVIDKFPISRPNLTFSTLTVSNMSPEDSSIYLCSVAQVNTEAFFGQGTRLTVV.

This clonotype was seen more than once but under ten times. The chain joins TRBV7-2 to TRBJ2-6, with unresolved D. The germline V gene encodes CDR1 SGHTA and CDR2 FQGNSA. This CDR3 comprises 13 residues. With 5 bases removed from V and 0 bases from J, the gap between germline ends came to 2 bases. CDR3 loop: CASSNSGANVLTF. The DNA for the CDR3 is TGTGCCAGCAGCAACTCTGGGGCCAACGTCCTGACTTTC.

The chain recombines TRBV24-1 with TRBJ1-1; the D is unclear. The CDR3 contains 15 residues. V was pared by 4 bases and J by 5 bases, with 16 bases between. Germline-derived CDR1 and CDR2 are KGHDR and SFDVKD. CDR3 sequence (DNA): TGTGCCACCAGTGACCCCCGGGGAGGAAGGACTGAAGCTTTCTTT. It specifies CATSDPRGGRTEAFF.

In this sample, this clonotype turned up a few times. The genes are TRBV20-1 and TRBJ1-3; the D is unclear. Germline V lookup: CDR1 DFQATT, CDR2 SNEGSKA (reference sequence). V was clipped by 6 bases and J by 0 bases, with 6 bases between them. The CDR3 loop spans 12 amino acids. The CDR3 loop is CSARYSGNTIYF. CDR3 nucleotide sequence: TGCAGTGCGAGGTACTCTGGAAACACCATATATTTT.

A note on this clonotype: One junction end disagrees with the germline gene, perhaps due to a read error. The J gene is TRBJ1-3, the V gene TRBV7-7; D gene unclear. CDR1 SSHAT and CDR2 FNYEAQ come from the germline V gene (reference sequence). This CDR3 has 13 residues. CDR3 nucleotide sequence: TGTGCCAGCAGCCAGAGGGTTGGAAACACAATATATTTT. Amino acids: CASSQRVGNTIYF.

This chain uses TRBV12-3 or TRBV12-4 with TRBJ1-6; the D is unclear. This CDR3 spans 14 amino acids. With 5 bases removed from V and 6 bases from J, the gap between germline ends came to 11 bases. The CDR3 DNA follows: TGTGCCAGCAGTCCGGGGAGTCTTAATTCACCCCTCCACTTT. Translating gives CASSPGSLNSPLHF.

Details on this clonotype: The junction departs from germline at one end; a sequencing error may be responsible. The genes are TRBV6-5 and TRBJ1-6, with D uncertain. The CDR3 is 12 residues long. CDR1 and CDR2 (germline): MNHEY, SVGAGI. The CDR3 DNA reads TGTGCCAGCAGTGACTCGGGTTCACCCCTCCACTTT. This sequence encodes CASSDSGSPLHF.

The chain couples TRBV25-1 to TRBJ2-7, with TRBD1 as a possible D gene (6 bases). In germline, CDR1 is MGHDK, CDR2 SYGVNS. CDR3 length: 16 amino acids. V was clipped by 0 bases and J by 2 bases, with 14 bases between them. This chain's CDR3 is CASSEYGQGPTYEQYF. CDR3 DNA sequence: TGTGCCAGCAGTGAATATGGGCAGGGGCCCACCTACGAGCAGTACTTC.

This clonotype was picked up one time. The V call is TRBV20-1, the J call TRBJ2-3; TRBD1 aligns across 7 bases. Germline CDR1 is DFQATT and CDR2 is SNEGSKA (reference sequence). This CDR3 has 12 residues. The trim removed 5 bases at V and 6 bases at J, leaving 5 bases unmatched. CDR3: CSAATGEDTQYF. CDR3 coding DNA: TGCAGTGCTGCTACAGGGGAGGATACGCAGTATTTT.

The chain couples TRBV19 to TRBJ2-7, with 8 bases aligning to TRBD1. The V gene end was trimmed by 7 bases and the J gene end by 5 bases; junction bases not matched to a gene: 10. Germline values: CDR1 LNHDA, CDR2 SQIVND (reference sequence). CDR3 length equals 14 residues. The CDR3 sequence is CASTQQGARDEQYF. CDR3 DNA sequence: TGTGCCAGTACCCAGCAGGGGGCGAGGGACGAGCAGTACTTC.

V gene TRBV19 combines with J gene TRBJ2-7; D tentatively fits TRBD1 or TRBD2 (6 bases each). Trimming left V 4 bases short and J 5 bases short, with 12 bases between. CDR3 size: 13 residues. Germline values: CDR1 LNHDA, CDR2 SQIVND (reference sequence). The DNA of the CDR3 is TGTGCCAGTAGTAAGCAGGGGAGGCACGAGCAGTACTTC. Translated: CASSKQGRHEQYF. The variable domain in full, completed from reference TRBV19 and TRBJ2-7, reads DGGITQSPKYLFRKEGQNVTLSCEQNLNHDAMYWYRQDPGQGLRLIYYSQIVNDFQKGDIAEGYSVSREKKESFPLTVTSAQKNPTAFYLCASSKQGRHEQYFGPGTRLTVT.